These 12 T cell receptor beta chains share one sample of origin, sequenced in a study of T cells after yellow fever vaccination. Via MiXCR, TCRdb re-called the 5' RACE reads, giving one row per CDR3 protein. The sample lists some 400,000 distinct CDR3 sequences; 6% to 8% were seen once. The source was PBMCs, collected 5 days after the yellow fever booster vaccination. These receptors were taken from a man aged 25 to 40 who received the YFV17D yellow fever vaccine.

This clonotype has a count of ten or more. The chain is built from TRBV12-3 or TRBV12-4 and TRBJ2-3, with TRBD2 as a possible D gene (6 bases). Deletions cut 5 bases from V and 0 bases from J, with 9 bases between. CDR3 size: 14 residues. The CDR3 reads CASSTGLSTDTQYF. The DNA of the CDR3 is TGTGCCAGCAGTACGGGACTCAGCACAGATACGCAGTATTTT.

The V and J genes are TRBV20-1 and TRBJ2-1; no definite D call. CDR3 length: 15 residues. Germline values: CDR1 DFQATT, CDR2 SNEGSKA (reference sequence). Between the trimmed V and J ends, which lost 8 bases and 6 bases, there was a span of 23 bases. CDR3 protein: CSSGLVAGTGNEQFF. The CDR3 nucleotides are TGCAGTTCAGGTTTAGTCGCCGGTACCGGCAATGAGCAGTTCTTC.

This clonotype was detected many times. CDR3 residues: CASSLGREGRNEQFF. As DNA, the CDR3 is TGTGCCAGCAGTTTAGGGCGGGAGGGCCGAAATGAGCAGTTCTTC. The chain combines TRBV12-3 or TRBV12-4 with TRBJ2-1; 9 nucleotides match TRBD2. The CDR3 has 15 amino acids. Germline trimming cut 1 base from V and 7 bases from J; bases unmatched to any gene: 5.

The chain couples TRBV4-2 to TRBJ2-7, with D possibly matching TRBD1 (5 bases). With 0 bases removed from V and 1 base from J, the gap between germline ends came to 13 bases. This CDR3 is built from 16 residues. Germline CDR1 reads LGHNA; CDR2 reads YNFKEQ. The DNA of the CDR3 is TGTGCCAGCAGCCAAGATCTAAGGGGTGGGTCCTACGAGCAGTACTTC. Translating gives CASSQDLRGGSYEQYF.

The chain uses TRBV20-1 and TRBJ2-5; D is possibly TRBD1 (5 bases). The germline V and J ends were trimmed by 3 bases and 3 bases, with 11 bases remaining between them. Germline V gives CDR1 DFQATT, CDR2 SNEGSKA (reference sequence). This CDR3 contains 13 residues. The CDR3, as DNA: TGCAGTGCTAGGGAGCTGGACAAAGAGACCCAGTACTTC. Translated: CSARELDKETQYF.

This clonotype has just a few counts. This sequence joins TRBV19 and TRBJ1-1, with D hard to call. The length of the CDR3 is 14 residues. The V gene lost 5 bases and the J gene lost 10 bases, with 20 bases spanning the gap. The germline V gene encodes CDR1 LNHDA and CDR2 SQIVND (reference sequence). This CDR3 reads CASSPEGSFNVAFF. In DNA, the CDR3 is TGTGCCAGTAGTCCCGAGGGCAGTTTCAACGTAGCTTTCTTT.

CDR3 nucleotides: TGTGCCAGCAGTTTTCTAGATTACGAGCAGTTCTTC. Translating gives CASSFLDYEQFF. The chain joins TRBV7-9 to TRBJ2-1; D unclear. This CDR3 has 12 amino acids. Trimming took off 6 bases at V and 10 bases at J, with 13 bases between the two ends. CDR1 is SEHNR and CDR2 is FQNEAQ in the germline V gene (reference sequence).

This clonotype was observed many times. The chain links TRBV7-2 to TRBJ1-1; D gene uncertain. The CDR3 totals 13 residues. V lost 2 bases and J 2 bases, leaving 6 bases between the germline ends. CDR1 and CDR2 from the germline V gene are SGHTA and FQGNSA. The CDR3 loop is CASSLMGNTEAFF. CDR3 coding DNA: TGTGCCAGCAGCTTAATGGGAAACACTGAAGCTTTCTTT.

This chain links TRBV9 with TRBJ2-3; no reliable D call. V lost 3 bases and J 5 bases, leaving 10 bases between the germline ends. CDR3 size: 13 residues. Germline V CDR1 and CDR2: SGDLS, YYNGEE. The chain's CDR3 is CASSELEGDTQYF. The CDR3 region has the DNA TGTGCCAGCAGCGAGCTAGAAGGAGATACGCAGTATTTT.

This clonotype was found a few times. V and J are TRBV20-1 and TRBJ2-3, with 9 bases identical to TRBD2. With V trimmed by 2 bases and J by 3 bases, 12 bases remained unmatched. Germline CDR1 and CDR2: DFQATT and SNEGSKA (reference sequence). The CDR3 sequence is 17 residues long. The CDR3 nucleotides are TGCAGTGCTAGACATCAAATAGCGGGAGATAGTACAGATACGCAGTATTTT. It is translated as CSARHQIAGDSTDTQYF.

The chain has TRBV12-3 or TRBV12-4 and TRBJ2-1, with 12 nucleotides matching TRBD2. CDR3 length equals 15 residues. V trimming: 2 bases; J trimming: 6 bases; junction bases outside the gene matches: 2. Written as DNA, the CDR3 is TGTGCCAGCAGTTTAACTAGCGGGAGGACCAATGAGCAGTTCTTC. It translates to CASSLTSGRTNEQFF.

The sample holds a few counts of this clonotype. This chain links TRBV20-1 with TRBJ2-1, with 8 nucleotides matching TRBD1. Germline CDR1 DFQATT, CDR2 SNEGSKA (reference sequence). The CDR3 is made up of 14 amino acids. Trimming removed 7 bases from V and 6 bases from J; junction bases left unmatched: 11. The CDR3 protein is CSGGGPTGVNEQFF. The CDR3 DNA reads as TGCAGTGGAGGCGGCCCGACAGGGGTCAATGAGCAGTTCTTC.